Described below is a single T cell receptor beta chain sequence and its context. Its specificity is unknown. The sample is drawn from a study of OX40 agonist ivuxolimab in advanced cancers. Profiled with immunoSEQ multiplex PCR; TCRdb holds only in-frame clones, not every one. The sample has around 130,000 clones, just under 95% seen once. The V and J ends lost 5 bases and 5 bases respectively, with 12 bases between them. The CDR3 has 14 amino acids. Germline V lookup: CDR1 SNHLY, CDR2 FYNNEI. Study results and limitations: CD8+ T cells showed, on average, more clonal expansion than CD4+ cells.

This TCR was sampled from an adult with an advanced solid tumor such as melanoma, head and neck, liver or kidney cancer. This chain links TRBV2 with TRBJ2-2; perhaps D is TRBD1 or TRBD2 (5 bases each). This material consisted of CD4+ or CD8+ T cells sorted from blood, taken in a trial of the OX40 agonist ivuxolimab. The CDR3 spells CASSSGTVTGELFF. The CDR3, as DNA: TGTGCCAGCAGTTCCGGGACGGTGACCGGGGAGCTGTTTTTT.